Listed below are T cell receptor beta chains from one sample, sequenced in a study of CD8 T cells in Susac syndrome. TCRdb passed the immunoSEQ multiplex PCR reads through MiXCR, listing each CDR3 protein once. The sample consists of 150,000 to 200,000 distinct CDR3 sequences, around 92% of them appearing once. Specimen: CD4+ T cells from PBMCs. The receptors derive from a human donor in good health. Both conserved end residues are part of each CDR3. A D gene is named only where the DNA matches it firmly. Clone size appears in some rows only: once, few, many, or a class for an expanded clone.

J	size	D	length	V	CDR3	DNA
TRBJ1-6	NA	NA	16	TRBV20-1	CSARDMDPNWDSPLHF	TGCAGTGCTAGAGATATGGACCCCAACTGGGATTCACCCCTCCACTTT
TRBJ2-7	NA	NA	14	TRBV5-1	CASSWRTDAYEQYF	TGCGCCAGCAGCTGGAGGACGGACGCCTACGAGCAGTACTTC
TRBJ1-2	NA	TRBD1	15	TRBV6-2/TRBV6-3	CASSMGQSVTYSYTF	TGTGCCAGCAGCATGGGACAGTCCGTGACCTATAGCTACACCTTC
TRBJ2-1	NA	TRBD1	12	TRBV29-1	CSVRQGRNEQFF	TGCAGCGTCCGACAGGGGAGGAATGAGCAGTTCTTC
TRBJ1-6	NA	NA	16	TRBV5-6	CASSLETGLDNSPLHF	TGTGCCAGCAGCTTGGAAACAGGGCTGGATAATTCACCCCTCCACTTT
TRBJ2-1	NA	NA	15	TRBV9	CASSVDGYSYNEQFF	TGTGCCAGCAGCGTAGACGGCTACTCCTACAATGAGCAGTTCTTC
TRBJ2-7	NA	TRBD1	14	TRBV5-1	CASSTRDSSDEQYF	TGCGCCAGCAGCACCCGGGACAGTAGTGACGAGCAGTACTTC
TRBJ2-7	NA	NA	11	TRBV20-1	CSARADLEQYF	TGCAGTGCTAGAGCGGATCTCGAGCAGTACTTC
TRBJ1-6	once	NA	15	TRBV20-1	CSARKGRADNSPLHF	TGCAGTGCTAGAAAGGGCCGGGCCGATAATTCACCCCTCCACTTT
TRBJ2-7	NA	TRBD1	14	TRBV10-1	CASDPGQGPKEQYF	TGCGCCAGCGATCCGGGACAGGGTCCAAAAGAGCAGTACTTC
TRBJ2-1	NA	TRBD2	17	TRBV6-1	CASSQHLLAGGYNEQFF	TGTGCCAGCAGCCAACACCTACTAGCGGGAGGTTACAATGAGCAGTTCTTC
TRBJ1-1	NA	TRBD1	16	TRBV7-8	CASSLGTGGVDTEAFF	TGTGCCAGCAGCTTAGGGACAGGTGGGGTAGACACTGAAGCTTTCTTT
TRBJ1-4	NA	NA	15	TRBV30	CAWSSTGSGNEKLFF	TGTGCCTGGAGTTCAACAGGATCGGGTAATGAAAAACTGTTTTTT
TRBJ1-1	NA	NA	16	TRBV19	CASSNIIGQGNTEAFF	TGTGCCAGTAGTAATATTATCGGGCAGGGGAACACTGAAGCTTTCTTT
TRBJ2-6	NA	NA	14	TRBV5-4	CASSLAVGANVLTF	TGTGCCAGCAGCTTGGCCGTTGGGGCCAACGTCCTGACTTTC
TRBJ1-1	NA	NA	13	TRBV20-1	CSARGPRNTEAFF	TGCAGTGCTAGGGGACCGCGGAACACTGAAGCTTTCTTT
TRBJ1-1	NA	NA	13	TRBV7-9	CASRQHMNTEAFF	TGTGCCAGTCGCCAACATATGAACACTGAAGCTTTCTTT